The present TCR beta chain was sequenced within a study of blood T cell repertoires in COVID-19. Whole-study context: Acute-phase and convalescent COVID-19 samples originated in the United States, Italy and Spain. T cells, B-cell-depleted T cells, or PBMCs supplied cDNA or gDNA.

Assay: immunoSEQ multiplex PCR; the TCRdb copy retains only in-frame clones and omits some. The table records 180,000 or so clones, approximately 84% of them present only once. CDR3 length: 13 amino acids. Trimming took 9 bases from V and 0 from J, leaving 12 bases between them. Germline V gives CDR1 MGHDK, CDR2 SYGVNS. Residents of 24 US areas, aged roughly 18 to 89 years, made up the participants. Donors of Cohort 3 who recovered were those that had two negative PCRs, clearance, or symptom resolution. The clonotype was recovered from a man aged 40-49 years who had recovered from COVID-19. This chain joins TRBV25-1 and TRBJ2-7; maybe TRBD2 (5 bases). Sample: PBMCs or T cells enriched from blood (not recorded which). CDR3 in amino acids: CASKGGLSYEQYF. The CDR3 DNA sequence: TGTGCCAGTAAAGGAGGCCTCTCCTACGAGCAGTACTTC.